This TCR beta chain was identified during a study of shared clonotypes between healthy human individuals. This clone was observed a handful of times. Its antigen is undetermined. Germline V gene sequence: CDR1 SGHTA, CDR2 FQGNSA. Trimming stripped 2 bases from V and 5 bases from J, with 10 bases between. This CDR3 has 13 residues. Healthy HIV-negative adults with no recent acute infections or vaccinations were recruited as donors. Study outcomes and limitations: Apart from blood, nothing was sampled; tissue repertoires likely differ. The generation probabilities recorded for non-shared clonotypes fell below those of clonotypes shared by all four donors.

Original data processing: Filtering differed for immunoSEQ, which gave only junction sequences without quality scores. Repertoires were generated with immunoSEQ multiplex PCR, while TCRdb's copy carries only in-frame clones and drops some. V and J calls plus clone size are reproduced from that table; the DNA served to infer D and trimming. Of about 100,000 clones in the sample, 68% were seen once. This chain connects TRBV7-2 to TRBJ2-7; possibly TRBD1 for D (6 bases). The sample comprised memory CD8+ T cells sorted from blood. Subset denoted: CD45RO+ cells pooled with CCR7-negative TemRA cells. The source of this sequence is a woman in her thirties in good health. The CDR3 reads CASSLWGLDEQYF. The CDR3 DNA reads TGTGCCAGCAGCTTATGGGGGCTCGACGAGCAGTACTTC.